The 10 T cell receptor beta chains listed next were all sequenced from one sample in a study of blood T cell repertoires in COVID-19. Using immunoSEQ multiplex PCR, the repertoire was profiled, and TCRdb retains in-frame clones only, with some absent. The table shows 99,000 or so clones, with around 85% occurring only once. Specimen: peripheral blood. The receptors here all came from a woman older than 75 with active or convalescent COVID-19.

The J gene is TRBJ1-4, the V gene TRBV28; 7 nucleotides line up with TRBD1. The CDR3 runs 15 residues. The germline CDR1 and CDR2 sequences are MDHEN and SYDVKM. With 2 bases clipped from V and 8 bases from J, the junction kept 8 bases outside the gene matches. This CDR3 reads CASSLGVTGREKLFF. The CDR3 nucleotides are TGTGCCAGCAGTTTAGGGGTGACAGGGAGGGAAAAACTGTTTTTT.

The chain couples TRBV6-6 to TRBJ2-2; 8 bases are shared with TRBD1. The junction had 10 bases not matched to a gene; V was cut back by 6 bases and J by 4 bases. Germline CDR1 reads MNHNY; CDR2 reads SVGAGI (reference sequence). This CDR3 has 16 residues. The CDR3, as DNA: TGTGCCAGCAGCCCCACACAGGGGGGTGGCACCGGGGAGCTGTTTTTT. The encoded protein is CASSPTQGGGTGELFF.

V and J are TRBV30 and TRBJ1-2; 7 bases map to TRBD1. The CDR3 has 12 amino acids. Trimming removed 4 bases from V and 4 bases from J; junction bases left unmatched: 3. Germline CDR1 GTSNPN, CDR2 SVGIG (reference sequence). CDR3 in DNA: TGTGCCTGGAACCAGGGGGGCTATGGCTACACCTTC. Its translation is CAWNQGGYGYTF.

This chain uses TRBV3-1 (or the pseudogene TRBV3-2) with TRBJ2-1; TRBD2 agrees at 7 bases. The CDR3 runs 16 residues. J was trimmed by 0 bases and V by 2 bases; bases with no gene match: 4. Germline V gene data show CDR1 as LGHDT and CDR2 as YNNKEL (reference sequence). CDR3 loop: CASSQTPGGSYNEQFF. The CDR3 nucleotides are TGTGCCAGCAGCCAAACCCCGGGGGGCTCCTACAATGAGCAGTTCTTC.

The chain recombines TRBV2 with TRBJ1-1; D is unclear. Looked up from germline, CDR1 is SNHLY and CDR2 is FYNNEI. V was trimmed by 4 bases and J by 3 bases, leaving 12 bases between them. CDR3 length equals 14 residues. CDR3 coding DNA: TGTGCCAGCAGTGTAACACGCGAGGACACTGAAGCTTTCTTT. Translated: CASSVTREDTEAFF.

The V call is TRBV6-1, the J call TRBJ1-5; no definite D call. Germline-derived CDR1 and CDR2 are MNHNS and SASEGT. The V end lost 3 bases, the J end lost 0 bases, and 6 bases lay between the germline ends. CDR3 size: 14 residues. Written as DNA, the CDR3 is TGTGCCAGCAGTGACATCAATAGCAATCAGCCCCAGCATTTT. Its protein product is CASSDINSNQPQHF.

The rearrangement joins TRBV6-5 to TRBJ1-2, with 8 nucleotides matching TRBD1. The CDR3 spans 15 residues. The germline V gene encodes CDR1 MNHEY and CDR2 SVGAGI. J lost 2 bases, V lost 4 bases, and 6 bases had no gene match. In DNA form, the CDR3 reads TGTGCCAGCAGTTTATCAGGGGGCGCCAACTATGGCTACACCTTC. It is translated as CASSLSGGANYGYTF.

This chain connects TRBV5-1 to TRBJ2-3, with D possibly TRBD1 on 5 matching bases. The CDR3 consists of 14 residues. V lost 3 bases to trimming and J lost 2 bases, with 10 bases between them. Germline CDR1 is SGHRS and CDR2 is YFSETQ. CDR3: CASSYDSFTDTQYF. The CDR3 bases are TGCGCCAGCAGCTACGACAGCTTCACAGATACGCAGTATTTT.

This chain uses TRBV7-2 with TRBJ1-5, with a possible D match to TRBD1 (6 bases). Germline CDR1 is SGHTA and CDR2 is FQGNSA. CDR3 length equals 15 residues. Deletions cut 5 bases from V and 0 bases from J, with 11 bases between. In DNA form, the CDR3 reads TGTGCCAGCAGCCCTCGACAGGCTAGCAATCAGCCCCAGCATTTT. Translation gives CASSPRQASNQPQHF. Together with reference TRBV7-2 and TRBJ1-5, the CDR3 gives the full variable domain: GAGVSQSPSNKVTEKGKDVELRCDPISGHTALYWYRQSLGQGLEFLIYFQGNSAPDKSGLPSDRFSAERTGGSVSTLTIQRTQQEDSAVYLCASSPRQASNQPQHFGDGTRLSIL.

This chain links TRBV6-6 with TRBJ2-1; perhaps TRBD1 as D (6 bases). V lost 5 bases, J lost 8 bases, and 16 bases lay in between. The CDR3 totals 14 residues. CDR1 is MNHNY and CDR2 is SVGAGI in the germline V gene (reference sequence). CDR3: CASSLVAEGDEQFF. The CDR3 DNA reads as TGTGCCAGCAGTCTGGTAGCCGAGGGGGATGAGCAGTTCTTC.